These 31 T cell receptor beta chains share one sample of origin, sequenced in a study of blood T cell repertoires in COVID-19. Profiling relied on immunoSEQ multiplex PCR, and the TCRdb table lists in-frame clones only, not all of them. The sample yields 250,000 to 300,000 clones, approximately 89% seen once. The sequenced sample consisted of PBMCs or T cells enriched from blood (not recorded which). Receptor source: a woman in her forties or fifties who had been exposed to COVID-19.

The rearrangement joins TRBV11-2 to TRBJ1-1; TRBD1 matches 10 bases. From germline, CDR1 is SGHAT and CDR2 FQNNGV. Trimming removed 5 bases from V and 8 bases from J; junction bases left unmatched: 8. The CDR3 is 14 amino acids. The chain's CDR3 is CASSPGQGRAEAFF. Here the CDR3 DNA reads TGTGCCAGCAGCCCGGGACAGGGGAGGGCCGAAGCTTTCTTT.

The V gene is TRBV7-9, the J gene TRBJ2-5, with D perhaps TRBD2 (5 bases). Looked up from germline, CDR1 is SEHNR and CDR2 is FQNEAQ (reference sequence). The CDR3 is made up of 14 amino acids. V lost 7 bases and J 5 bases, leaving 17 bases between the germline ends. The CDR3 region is CASTPLMEVETQYF. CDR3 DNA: TGTGCCAGCACCCCTTTGATGGAGGTCGAGACCCAGTACTTC.

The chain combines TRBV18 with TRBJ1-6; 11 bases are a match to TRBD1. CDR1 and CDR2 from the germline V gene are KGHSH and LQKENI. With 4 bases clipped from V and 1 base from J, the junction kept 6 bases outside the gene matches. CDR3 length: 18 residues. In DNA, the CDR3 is TGTGCCAGCTCACTGATAGGACAGGGGGCATCCTATAATTCACCCCTCCACTTT. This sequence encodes CASSLIGQGASYNSPLHF.

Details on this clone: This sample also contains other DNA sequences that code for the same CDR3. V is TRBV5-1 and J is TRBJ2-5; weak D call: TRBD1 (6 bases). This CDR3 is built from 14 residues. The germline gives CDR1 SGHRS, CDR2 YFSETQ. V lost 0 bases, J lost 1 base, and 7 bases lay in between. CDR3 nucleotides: TGCGCCAGCAGCTTGGGGACAGCCCAAGAGACCCAGTACTTC. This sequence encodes CASSLGTAQETQYF.

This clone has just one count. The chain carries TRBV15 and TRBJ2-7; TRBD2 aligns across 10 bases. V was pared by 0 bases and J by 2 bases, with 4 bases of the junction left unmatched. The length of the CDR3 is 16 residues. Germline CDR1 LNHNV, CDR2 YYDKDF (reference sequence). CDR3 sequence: CATSRDLLAGPYEQYF. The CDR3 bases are TGTGCCACCAGCAGAGATTTACTAGCGGGGCCCTACGAGCAGTACTTC.

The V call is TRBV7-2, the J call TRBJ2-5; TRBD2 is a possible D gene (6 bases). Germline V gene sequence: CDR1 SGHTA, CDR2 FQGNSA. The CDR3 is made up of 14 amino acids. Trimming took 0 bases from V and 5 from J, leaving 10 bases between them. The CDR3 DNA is TGTGCCAGCAGCTTAGCTGGAGGGTTGGAGACCCAGTACTTC. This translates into CASSLAGGLETQYF.

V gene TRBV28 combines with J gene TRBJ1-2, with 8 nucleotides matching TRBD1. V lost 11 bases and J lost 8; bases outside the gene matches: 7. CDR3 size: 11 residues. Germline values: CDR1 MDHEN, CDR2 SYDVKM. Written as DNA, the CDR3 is TGTGCCCTTCGGACAGGGTCAGGCTACACCTTC. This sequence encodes CALRTGSGYTF.

CDR3 in DNA: TGTGCCTCCACCTCGAGCTCCTACGAGCAGTACTTC. It is translated as CASTSSSYEQYF. This chain links TRBV6-5 with TRBJ2-7; D gene uncertain. The CDR3 runs 12 residues. Germline V gene sequence: CDR1 MNHEY, CDR2 SVGAGI. Trimming shortened V by 11 bases and J by 0 bases, and 11 bases separated the two germline ends.

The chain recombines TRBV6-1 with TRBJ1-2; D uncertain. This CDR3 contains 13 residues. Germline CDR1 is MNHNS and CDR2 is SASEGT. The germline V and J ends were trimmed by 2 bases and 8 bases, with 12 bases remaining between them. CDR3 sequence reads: CASSETGGGGYTF. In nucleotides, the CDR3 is TGTGCCAGCAGTGAAACGGGCGGCGGGGGCTACACCTTC.

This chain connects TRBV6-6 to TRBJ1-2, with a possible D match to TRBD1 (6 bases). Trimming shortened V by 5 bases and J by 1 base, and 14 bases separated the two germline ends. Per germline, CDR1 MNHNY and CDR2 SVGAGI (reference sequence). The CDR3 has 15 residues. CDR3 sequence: CASSPGQRINYGYTF. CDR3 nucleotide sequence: TGTGCCAGCAGTCCTGGACAGAGAATTAACTATGGCTACACCTTC.

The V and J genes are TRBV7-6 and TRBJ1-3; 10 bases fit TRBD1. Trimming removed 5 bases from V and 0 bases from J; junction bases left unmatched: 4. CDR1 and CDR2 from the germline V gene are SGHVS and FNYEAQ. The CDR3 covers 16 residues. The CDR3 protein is CASSPWTGGSGNTIYF. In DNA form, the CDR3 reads TGTGCCAGCAGCCCTTGGACAGGGGGCTCTGGAAACACCATATATTTT.

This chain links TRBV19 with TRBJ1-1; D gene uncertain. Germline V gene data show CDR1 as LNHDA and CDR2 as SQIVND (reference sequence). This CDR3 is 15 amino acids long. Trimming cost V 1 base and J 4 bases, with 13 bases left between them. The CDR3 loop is CASSIASDYPTEAFF. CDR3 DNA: TGTGCCAGTAGTATAGCTTCGGACTACCCCACTGAAGCTTTCTTT.

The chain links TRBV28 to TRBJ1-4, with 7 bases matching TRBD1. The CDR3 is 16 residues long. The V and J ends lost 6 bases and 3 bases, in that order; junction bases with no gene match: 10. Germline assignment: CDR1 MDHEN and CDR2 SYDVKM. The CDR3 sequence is CASSKTKGAPNEKLFF. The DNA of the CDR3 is TGTGCCAGCAGCAAAACGAAGGGGGCACCTAATGAAAAACTGTTTTTT.

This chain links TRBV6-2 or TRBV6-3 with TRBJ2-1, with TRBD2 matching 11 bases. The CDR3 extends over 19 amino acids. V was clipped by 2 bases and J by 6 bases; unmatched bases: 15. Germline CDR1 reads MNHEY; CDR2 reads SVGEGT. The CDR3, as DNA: TGTGCCAGCAGTTACAACCCTGGCGCCCTAGCGGGGGGCATCAATGAGCAGTTCTTC. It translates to CASSYNPGALAGGINEQFF.

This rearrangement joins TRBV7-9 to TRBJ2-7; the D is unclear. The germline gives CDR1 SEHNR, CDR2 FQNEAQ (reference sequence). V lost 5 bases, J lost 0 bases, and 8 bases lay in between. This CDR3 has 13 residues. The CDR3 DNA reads TGTGCCAGCAGCCCGAGGAGCTCCTACGAGCAGTACTTC. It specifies CASSPRSSYEQYF.

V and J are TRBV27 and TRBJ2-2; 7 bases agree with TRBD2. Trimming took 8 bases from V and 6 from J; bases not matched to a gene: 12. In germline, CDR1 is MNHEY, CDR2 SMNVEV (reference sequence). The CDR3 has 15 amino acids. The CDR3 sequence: CASRRDGGGSGELFF. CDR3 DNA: TGTGCCAGCCGGAGAGATGGGGGGGGTTCCGGGGAGCTGTTTTTT.

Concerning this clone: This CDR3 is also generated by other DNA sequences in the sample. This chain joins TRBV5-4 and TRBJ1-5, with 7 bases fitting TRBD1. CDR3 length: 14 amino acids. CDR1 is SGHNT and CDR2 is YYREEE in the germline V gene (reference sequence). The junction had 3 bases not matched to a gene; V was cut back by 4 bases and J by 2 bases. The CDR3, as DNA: TGTGCCAGCAGCCCCGGGACAGGCAATCAGCCCCAGCATTTT. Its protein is CASSPGTGNQPQHF.

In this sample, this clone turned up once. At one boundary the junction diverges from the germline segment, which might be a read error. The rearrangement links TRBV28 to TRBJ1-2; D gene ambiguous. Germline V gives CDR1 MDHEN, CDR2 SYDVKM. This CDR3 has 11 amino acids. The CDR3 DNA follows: TGCGCTATCCACGTTAACTATGGCTACACCTTC. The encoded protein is CAIHVNYGYTF.

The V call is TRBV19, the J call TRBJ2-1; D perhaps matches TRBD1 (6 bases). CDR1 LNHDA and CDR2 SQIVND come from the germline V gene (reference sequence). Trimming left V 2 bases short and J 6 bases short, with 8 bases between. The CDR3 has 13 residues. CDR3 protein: CASSITGPNEQFF. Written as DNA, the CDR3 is TGTGCCAGTAGTATAACAGGGCCCAATGAGCAGTTCTTC.

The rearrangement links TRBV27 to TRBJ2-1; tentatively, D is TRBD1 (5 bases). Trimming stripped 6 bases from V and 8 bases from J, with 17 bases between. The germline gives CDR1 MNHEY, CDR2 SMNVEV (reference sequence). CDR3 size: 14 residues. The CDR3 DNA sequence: TGTGCCAGCAGCCTACCGTCAGGGAAAGATGAGCAGTTCTTC. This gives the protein CASSLPSGKDEQFF.

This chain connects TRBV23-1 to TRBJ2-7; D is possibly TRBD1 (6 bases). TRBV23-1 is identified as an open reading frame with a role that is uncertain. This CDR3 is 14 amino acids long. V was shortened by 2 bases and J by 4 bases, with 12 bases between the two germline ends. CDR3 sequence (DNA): TGCGCCAGCAGTCAAGGACAGCAAACTTACGAGCAGTACTTC. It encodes CASSQGQQTYEQYF.

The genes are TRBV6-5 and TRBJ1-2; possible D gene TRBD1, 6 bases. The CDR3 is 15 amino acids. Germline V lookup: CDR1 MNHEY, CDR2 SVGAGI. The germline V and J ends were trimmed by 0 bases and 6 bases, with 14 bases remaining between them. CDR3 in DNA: TGTGCCAGCAGTTACTCCCAGGGGACCTCAGATGGCTACACCTTC. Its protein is CASSYSQGTSDGYTF.

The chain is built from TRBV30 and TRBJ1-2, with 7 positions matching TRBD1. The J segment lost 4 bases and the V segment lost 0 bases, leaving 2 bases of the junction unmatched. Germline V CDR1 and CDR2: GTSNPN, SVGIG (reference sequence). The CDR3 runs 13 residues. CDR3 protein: CAWSVQGSYGYTF. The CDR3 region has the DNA TGTGCCTGGAGTGTACAGGGGTCCTATGGCTACACCTTC.

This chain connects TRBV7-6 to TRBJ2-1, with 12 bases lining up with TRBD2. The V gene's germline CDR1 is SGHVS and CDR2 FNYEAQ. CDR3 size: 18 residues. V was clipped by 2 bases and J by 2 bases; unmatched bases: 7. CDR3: CASSLNPSGGVAYNEQFF. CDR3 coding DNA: TGTGCCAGCAGCTTAAACCCTAGCGGGGGGGTAGCCTACAATGAGCAGTTCTTC.

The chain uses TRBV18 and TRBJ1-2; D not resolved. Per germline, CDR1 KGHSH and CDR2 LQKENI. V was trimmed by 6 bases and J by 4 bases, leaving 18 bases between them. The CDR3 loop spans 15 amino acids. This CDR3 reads CASSQSGVLSYGYTF. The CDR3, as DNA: TGTGCCAGCTCCCAATCCGGGGTTCTTAGCTATGGCTACACCTTC.

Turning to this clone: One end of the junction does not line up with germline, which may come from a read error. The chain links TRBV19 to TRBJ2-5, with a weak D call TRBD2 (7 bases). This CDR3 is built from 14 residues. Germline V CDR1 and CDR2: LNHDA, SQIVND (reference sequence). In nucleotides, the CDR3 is TGTGCCAGTACCCAACGGGGGGCACAAGGGACCCAGTACTTC. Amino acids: CASTQRGAQGTQYF.

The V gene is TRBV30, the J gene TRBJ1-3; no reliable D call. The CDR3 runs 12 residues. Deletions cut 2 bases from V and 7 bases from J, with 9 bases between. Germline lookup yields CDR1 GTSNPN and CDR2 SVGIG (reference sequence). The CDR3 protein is CAWSSGGNTIYF. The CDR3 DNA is TGTGCCTGGAGTTCGGGCGGGAACACCATATATTTT.

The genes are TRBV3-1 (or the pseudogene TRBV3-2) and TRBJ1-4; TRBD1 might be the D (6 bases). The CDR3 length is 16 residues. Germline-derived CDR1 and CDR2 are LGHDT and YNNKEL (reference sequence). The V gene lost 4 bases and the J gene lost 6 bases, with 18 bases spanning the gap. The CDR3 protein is CASSPPRTDYYEKLFF. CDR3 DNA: TGTGCCAGCAGCCCCCCCCGGACAGATTACTATGAAAAACTGTTTTTT.

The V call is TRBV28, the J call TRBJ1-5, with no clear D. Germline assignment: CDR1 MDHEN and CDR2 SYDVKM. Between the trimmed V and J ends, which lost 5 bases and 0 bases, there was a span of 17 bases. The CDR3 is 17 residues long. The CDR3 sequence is CASSAPGGSNSNQPQHF. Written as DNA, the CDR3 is TGTGCCAGCAGTGCCCCCGGAGGGAGCAATAGCAATCAGCCCCAGCATTTT. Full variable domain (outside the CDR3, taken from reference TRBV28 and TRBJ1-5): DVKVTQSSRYLVKRTGEKVFLECVQDMDHENMFWYRQDPGLGLRLIYFSYDVKMKEKGDIPEGYSVSREKKERFSLILESASTNQTSMYLCASSAPGGSNSNQPQHFGDGTRLSIL.

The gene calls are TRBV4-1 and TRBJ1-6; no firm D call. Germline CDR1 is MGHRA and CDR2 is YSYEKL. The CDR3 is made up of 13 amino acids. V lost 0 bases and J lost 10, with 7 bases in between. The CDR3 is CASSQDRSSPLHF. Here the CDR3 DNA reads TGCGCCAGCAGCCAAGATCGAAGCTCACCCCTCCACTTT.

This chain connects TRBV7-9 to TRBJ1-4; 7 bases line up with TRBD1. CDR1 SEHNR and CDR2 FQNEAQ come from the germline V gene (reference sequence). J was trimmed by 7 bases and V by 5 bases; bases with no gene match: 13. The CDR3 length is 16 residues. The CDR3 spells CASSPRGQRYGEKLFF. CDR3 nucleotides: TGTGCCAGCAGCCCAAGGGGGCAGCGGTATGGTGAAAAACTGTTTTTT.